This TCR beta chain was recovered during a study of T cells in Graves' hyperthyroidism and ophthalmopathy. Notes on the study in general: From stable hyperthyroidism, ophthalmopathy was set apart by a 13 V-J model.

What was amplified from RNA transcripts were TCR beta CDR3 regions. HTBI primers were the set used in a first-round RT-PCR of the TCR CDR3. TCRdb passed the multiplex PCR reads through MiXCR, listing each CDR3 protein once. The repertoire consists of about 840,000 distinct CDR3 sequences, with over 35% occurring once and the leading ten covering 7.5% to 9.5%. This clonotype was detected ten times or more. Its matching antigen is unknown. The CDR3 is 12 amino acids. The germline V and J ends were trimmed by 5 bases and 4 bases, with 8 bases remaining between them. Per germline, CDR1 SEHNR and CDR2 FQNEAQ (reference sequence).

The sample comprised blood. This receptor was taken from a man in his late teens or twenties with Graves' hyperthyroidism. The chain has TRBV7-9 and TRBJ1-1, with D unclear. The CDR3 DNA reads as TGTGCCAGCAGCGCGAGGGTCACTGAAGCTTTCTTT. Its protein product is CASSARVTEAFF.